The clone carrying this T cell receptor (beta chain) turned up a few times. The antigen is undetermined. These data belong to a study of identical twins. The study, taken as a whole, reports: Alpha sequences that were out-of-frame and twin-shared showed an excess of low generation probability.

TCRdb reanalysed the 5' RACE reads using MiXCR and keeps one entry per CDR3 protein. There are approximately 690,000 distinct CDR3 sequences in the sample; around 6% occur only once, and about 1.8% lies in the top ten. Sequences were obtained from naive T cells sorted from blood. This TCR came from a man younger than 30 in good health.

The CDR3 loop reads CASSYGFLTSGEETQYF. CDR3 nucleotides: TGTGCCAGCAGTTACGGGTTTTTGACTAGCGGTGAAGAGACCCAGTACTTC. This chain links TRBV6-5 with TRBJ2-5, with 9 bases fitting TRBD2. Germline V CDR1 and CDR2: MNHEY, SVGAGI. V shed 2 bases, J shed 3 bases, and the junction held 10 bases outside the gene matches. This CDR3 is 17 amino acids long.